The next 32 T cell receptor beta chains were all read from a single sample in a study of blood T cells in healthy people across ages. Combining a sample-barcoded 5' primer with a J-beta primer mix, a second PCR ran for about 6 to 12 cycles. TCRdb used MiXCR to reprocess the 5' RACE reads, holding one entry per CDR3 protein. The profile covers some 1.5 million distinct CDR3 sequences, with about 45% appearing a single time and roughly 3.7% taken by the ten largest. Sequenced: blood. The receptors derive from a woman aged 18-29 years in good health.

V and J are TRBV21-1 and TRBJ2-7; TRBD2 is taken as the D call from the table, unchecked against the DNA. TRBV21-1 is a pseudogene. The CDR3 extends over 13 amino acids. The CDR3 region is CASSKMPDFKTYF. The CDR3 DNA follows: TGTGCCAGCAGCAAAATGCCGGACTTCAAGACTTACTTC.

The chain has TRBV7-8 and TRBJ2-7; TRBD1 is a possible D gene (6 bases). The V and J ends lost 0 bases and 4 bases respectively, with 16 bases between them. Germline-derived CDR1 and CDR2 are SGHVS and FQNEAQ. The CDR3 consists of 16 residues. This CDR3 reads CASSLALDSLTYEQYF. In DNA form, the CDR3 reads TGTGCCAGCAGCTTAGCGCTGGACAGCCTAACGTACGAGCAGTACTTC.

The genes are TRBV10-3 and TRBJ2-7; possibly TRBD1 for D (5 bases). Germline CDR1 reads ENHRY; CDR2 reads SYGVKD. Trimming took off 2 bases at V and 6 bases at J, with 17 bases between the two ends. The CDR3 consists of 15 residues. In DNA, the CDR3 is TGTGCCATCAGTGAGGAATCTTTCTCCCAGGGCGAGCAGTACTTC. This sequence encodes CAISEESFSQGEQYF.

The chain couples TRBV3-1 to TRBJ1-5; no clear D. The CDR3 sequence is 15 residues long. V lost 1 base and J 6 bases, leaving 13 bases between the germline ends. The germline V gene encodes CDR1 LGHDT and CDR2 YNNKEL (reference sequence). CDR3 protein: CASSQGPVGIQPQHF. The CDR3 nucleotides are TGTGCCAGCAGCCAAGGTCCGGTGGGCATTCAGCCCCAGCATTTT.

The chain has TRBV5-1 and TRBJ2-3; D possibly corresponds to TRBD2 (7 bases). The ends were cut back, 0 bases at V and 2 bases at J, with 13 bases in the middle. The CDR3 is made up of 16 amino acids. Per germline, CDR1 SGHRS and CDR2 YFSETQ. This CDR3 is CASSLEARGPTDTQYF. CDR3 sequence (DNA): TGCGCCAGCAGCTTGGAGGCGCGGGGGCCCACAGATACGCAGTATTTT.

This clonotype has just one count. V and J are TRBV18 and TRBJ1-5; 8 bases fit TRBD1. With V trimmed by 3 bases and J by 6 bases, 7 bases remained unmatched. The V gene's germline CDR1 is KGHSH and CDR2 LQKENI. This CDR3 contains 15 residues. The CDR3 here is CASSPWTGTTQPQHF. CDR3 nucleotide sequence: TGTGCCAGCTCACCTTGGACAGGGACGACTCAGCCCCAGCATTTT.

The rearrangement links TRBV6-2 or TRBV6-3 to TRBJ2-7, with 9 bases that match TRBD2. Germline V gene lookup returns CDR1 MNHEY and CDR2 SVGEGT. The CDR3 length is 16 residues. Trimming at V came to 5 bases and at J to 5 bases, leaving 13 bases not matched to a gene. CDR3 residues: CASSTRTSASDDEQYF. The CDR3 DNA reads TGTGCCAGCAGTACACGGACTAGCGCCAGTGACGACGAGCAGTACTTC.

CDR3 residues: CASSSLVGADTQYF. In DNA, the CDR3 is TGTGCCAGCAGTTCATTAGTTGGGGCAGATACGCAGTATTTT. The rearrangement uses TRBV6-5 and TRBJ2-3, with D uncertain. With 4 bases removed from V and 4 bases from J, the gap between germline ends came to 12 bases. The CDR3 has 14 amino acids. Per the germline V gene, CDR1 is MNHEY and CDR2 is SVGAGI.

The chain's CDR3 is CSARQGMTNIQYF. CDR3 bases: TGCAGCGCAAGACAGGGAATGACGAACATTCAGTACTTC. This chain joins TRBV29-1 and TRBJ2-4; TRBD1 aligns across 7 bases. CDR1 is SQVTM and CDR2 is ANQGSEA in the germline V gene. The CDR3 length is 13 residues. The ends lost 7 bases at V and 7 bases at J; junction bases unmatched: 10.

Only a few counts were recorded for this clonotype. This rearrangement joins TRBV20-1 to TRBJ2-1, with TRBD2 matching 9 bases. The germline gives CDR1 DFQATT, CDR2 SNEGSKA (reference sequence). This CDR3 region has 16 residues. Trimming took 0 bases from V and 7 from J; bases not matched to a gene: 10. CDR3 coding DNA: TGCAGTGCTAGAGATGTGGTTAGCGGGAGACCTAATGAGCAGTTCTTC. This encodes CSARDVVSGRPNEQFF.

This clonotype was observed a handful of times. The chain employs TRBV3-1 and TRBJ1-2; D is unclear. Germline CDR1 LGHDT, CDR2 YNNKEL (reference sequence). CDR3 length: 12 amino acids. V shed 3 bases and J shed 6 bases, with 8 bases lying between them. The CDR3 spells CASSQNWDGYTF. DNA for the CDR3: TGTGCCAGCAGCCAGAACTGGGATGGCTACACCTTC.

V gene TRBV5-1 combines with J gene TRBJ2-7, with D maybe TRBD2 (6 bases). Trimming removed 4 bases from V and 1 base from J, with 15 bases in between. The CDR3 sequence is 15 residues long. Germline V CDR1 and CDR2: SGHRS, YFSETQ. Here the CDR3 reads CASSVAGLASYEQYF. The CDR3 coding sequence is TGCGCCAGCAGCGTGGCTGGGCTAGCGTCCTACGAGCAGTACTTC.

This sequence joins TRBV27 and TRBJ2-7; TRBD1 is a possible D gene (6 bases). The CDR3 sequence is 14 residues long. Germline lookup yields CDR1 MNHEY and CDR2 SMNVEV (reference sequence). The ends were cut back, 4 bases at V and 4 bases at J, with 14 bases in the middle. CDR3 amino acids: CASSWGRTEYEQYF. The DNA of the CDR3 is TGTGCCAGCAGTTGGGGAAGGACAGAGTACGAGCAGTACTTC.

The chain joins TRBV20-1 to TRBJ2-1; D may be TRBD2 (5 bases). Looked up from germline, CDR1 is DFQATT and CDR2 is SNEGSKA (reference sequence). V gave up 0 bases and J gave up 4 bases, with 10 bases separating them. This CDR3 has 14 residues. The CDR3 bases are TGCAGTGCTAGAGATCCGGAGGATTACAATGAGCAGTTCTTC. This gives the protein CSARDPEDYNEQFF.

This clonotype has only a few counts. In DNA form, the CDR3 reads TGTGCCAGCCGATCTGAGCGGGGACCATACAATGAGCAGTTCTTC. Translating gives CASRSERGPYNEQFF. V gene TRBV2 combines with J gene TRBJ2-1, with TRBD2 identical over 7 bases. The J segment lost 4 bases and the V segment lost 8 bases, leaving 11 bases of the junction unmatched. The CDR3 contains 15 residues. Looked up from germline, CDR1 is SNHLY and CDR2 is FYNNEI.

With regard to this clonotype: A read error may account for a junction end that differs from germline. The chain has TRBV29-1 and TRBJ2-1; 12 bases are a match to TRBD2. The germline gives CDR1 SQVTM, CDR2 ANQGSEA. The CDR3 totals 14 residues. CDR3 nucleotide sequence: TGCAGCGTTGTGGGACTAGCGGGCAACAATGAGCAGTTATTC. Its protein is CSVVGLAGNNEQLF.

On this clonotype itself: One end of the junction fails to match germline, which may point to a read error. This chain joins TRBV14 and TRBJ2-3; perhaps D is TRBD1 or TRBD2 (5 bases each). This CDR3 contains 13 residues. Germline CDR1 reads SGHDN; CDR2 reads FVKESK. The CDR3 protein is CASSQVRGAAQYF. Here the CDR3 DNA reads TGTGCCAGCAGTCAAGTTCGGGGCGCGGCGCAGTATTTT.

This clonotype showed up just a few times. The CDR3 sequence: CASSLGPEGEQYF. The CDR3 DNA sequence: TGCGCCAGCAGCTTAGGACCGGAGGGCGAGCAGTACTTC. This sequence joins TRBV5-1 and TRBJ2-7; a possible D gene is TRBD2 (6 bases). The germline CDR1 and CDR2 sequences are SGHRS and YFSETQ. This CDR3 comprises 13 residues. The V end lost 2 bases, the J end lost 6 bases, and 12 bases lay between the germline ends.

This clonotype was recorded a few times. The chain employs TRBV4-3 and TRBJ2-3; D is unresolved. The CDR3 runs 15 residues. Looked up from germline, CDR1 is LGHNA and CDR2 is YSLEER. Between the trimmed V and J ends, which lost 0 bases and 4 bases, there was a span of 11 bases. The CDR3 DNA sequence: TGCGCCAGCAGCCAAGATCGACTGAAGCCAGATACGCAGTATTTT. It specifies CASSQDRLKPDTQYF.

This rearrangement joins TRBV4-3 to TRBJ2-7; D is perhaps TRBD1 (5 bases). The last part of the DNA fits TRBJ2-4 better; the J call may be wrong. CDR3 length: 15 residues. Per germline, CDR1 LGHNA and CDR2 YSLEER. The CDR3 loop is CASSQEGARSHIQYF. In nucleotides, the CDR3 is TGCGCCAGCAGCCAAGAAGGGGCTCGGTCACACATTCAGTACTTC.

The J gene is TRBJ1-6, the V gene TRBV12-3 or TRBV12-4, with D unresolved. Between the trimmed V and J ends, which lost 3 bases and 10 bases, there was a span of 13 bases. CDR3 length: 14 amino acids. In DNA form, the CDR3 reads TGTGCCAGCAGTTTCTCCTTGACCGGATCACCCCTCCACTTT. The encoded protein is CASSFSLTGSPLHF.

The chain combines TRBV12-3 or TRBV12-4 with TRBJ1-1, with TRBD1 matching over 8 bases. Trimming at V came to 5 bases and at J to 2 bases, leaving 13 bases not matched to a gene. The CDR3 is 17 amino acids. In nucleotides, the CDR3 is TGTGCCAGCAGTACCCGACAGGGGACCCCCCTAAACACTGAAGCTTTCTTT. It yields the protein CASSTRQGTPLNTEAFF.

The genes are TRBV20-1 and TRBJ1-4; D might be TRBD1 (5 bases). This CDR3 spans 13 amino acids. Trimming removed 6 bases from V and 4 bases from J, with 12 bases in between. The germline CDR1 and CDR2 sequences are DFQATT and SNEGSKA (reference sequence). The CDR3 is CSARRTNNEKLFF. The CDR3 DNA is TGCAGTGCCCGGAGGACAAATAATGAAAAACTGTTTTTT.

On this clonotype itself: Likely a read error: the CDR3 ends without its conserved phenylalanine or tryptophan. This chain joins TRBV20-1 and TRBJ2-1, with D possibly matching TRBD2 (6 bases). Per germline, CDR1 DFQATT and CDR2 SNEGSKA (reference sequence). V lost 0 bases and J lost 8, with 14 bases in between. This CDR3 spans 14 amino acids. CDR3 DNA: TGCAGTGCTAGAGATAGGCCAGGGAGGCATGAGCAGTTCTGC. Protein: CSARDRPGRHEQFC.

The chain has TRBV6-5 and TRBJ1-2; D is unclear. With 6 bases removed from V and 5 bases from J, the gap between germline ends came to 22 bases. The germline V gene encodes CDR1 MNHEY and CDR2 SVGAGI. The CDR3 spans 16 residues. The chain's CDR3 is CASSLGIIPTPYGYTF. The CDR3 DNA reads TGTGCCAGCAGCCTCGGCATCATACCTACCCCTTATGGCTACACCTTC.

This clonotype was recorded many times. This sequence joins TRBV20-1 and TRBJ2-2, with 9 bases that match TRBD1. Germline V gene lookup returns CDR1 DFQATT and CDR2 SNEGSKA (reference sequence). V lost 6 bases and J lost 7; bases outside the gene matches: 9. The CDR3 consists of 14 residues. In DNA form, the CDR3 reads TGCAGTGCACCTGGGACAGGGAATTTCGGGGAGCTGTTTTTT. It is translated as CSAPGTGNFGELFF.

J is TRBJ2-5 and V is TRBV21-1; the table calls TRBD1, which could not be checked here. TRBV21-1 is an annotated pseudogene. The CDR3 loop spans 13 amino acids. The CDR3 nucleotides read TGTGCCAGCAGGTACAGGGGCCAAGAGACCCAGTACTTC. Its protein is CASRYRGQETQYF.

With respect to this clonotype: At one end, the junction sequence differs from germline, possibly due to a read error. The chain recombines TRBV4-1 with TRBJ2-1, with D uncertain. The CDR3 spans 16 residues. Looked up from germline, CDR1 is MGHRA and CDR2 is YSYEKL. The CDR3 region is CAGSLSYRSSYNEQFF. CDR3 sequence (DNA): TGCGCCGGCAGCCTCTCGTACCGCAGCTCCTACAATGAGCAGTTCTTC.

The J gene is TRBJ2-5, the V gene TRBV20-1; D is ambiguous. From germline, CDR1 is DFQATT and CDR2 SNEGSKA (reference sequence). The V end lost 6 bases, the J end lost 1 base, and 9 bases lay between the germline ends. The CDR3 loop spans 12 amino acids. The CDR3 loop is CSAPGVQETQYF. CDR3 nucleotides: TGCAGTGCCCCCGGTGTCCAAGAGACCCAGTACTTC.

The chain couples TRBV28 to TRBJ2-2; TRBD2 matches at 8 bases. Germline V gene data show CDR1 as MDHEN and CDR2 as SYDVKM. This CDR3 has 14 amino acids. V dropped 6 bases and J dropped 9; count of bases not matched to a gene: 9. The DNA for the CDR3 is TGTGCCAGCAGGCGACGAGCGGGAGTCTGGGAGCTGTTTTTT. Its translation: CASRRRAGVWELFF.

Many counts were recorded for this clonotype. The gene calls are TRBV6-2 or TRBV6-3 and TRBJ2-1; 8 positions match TRBD1. From germline, CDR1 is MNHEY and CDR2 SVGEGT. The CDR3 runs to 14 residues. Losses at the gene ends were 6 bases for V and 4 bases for J; bases not matched to a gene: 5. The CDR3 reads CASSRTGKYNEQFF. The CDR3 DNA sequence: TGTGCCAGCAGCAGGACAGGGAAATACAATGAGCAGTTCTTC.

V and J are TRBV4-3 and TRBJ1-4; the D gene is possibly TRBD1 (6 bases). Deletions cut 2 bases from V and 4 bases from J, with 26 bases between. The CDR3 length is 20 residues. Germline loops: CDR1 LGHNA, CDR2 YSLEER. The CDR3 region is CASSQRKLGGAGNYNEKLFF. For the CDR3, the DNA is TGCGCCAGCAGCCAACGTAAACTAGGGGGAGCAGGGAACTATAATGAAAAACTGTTTTTT.